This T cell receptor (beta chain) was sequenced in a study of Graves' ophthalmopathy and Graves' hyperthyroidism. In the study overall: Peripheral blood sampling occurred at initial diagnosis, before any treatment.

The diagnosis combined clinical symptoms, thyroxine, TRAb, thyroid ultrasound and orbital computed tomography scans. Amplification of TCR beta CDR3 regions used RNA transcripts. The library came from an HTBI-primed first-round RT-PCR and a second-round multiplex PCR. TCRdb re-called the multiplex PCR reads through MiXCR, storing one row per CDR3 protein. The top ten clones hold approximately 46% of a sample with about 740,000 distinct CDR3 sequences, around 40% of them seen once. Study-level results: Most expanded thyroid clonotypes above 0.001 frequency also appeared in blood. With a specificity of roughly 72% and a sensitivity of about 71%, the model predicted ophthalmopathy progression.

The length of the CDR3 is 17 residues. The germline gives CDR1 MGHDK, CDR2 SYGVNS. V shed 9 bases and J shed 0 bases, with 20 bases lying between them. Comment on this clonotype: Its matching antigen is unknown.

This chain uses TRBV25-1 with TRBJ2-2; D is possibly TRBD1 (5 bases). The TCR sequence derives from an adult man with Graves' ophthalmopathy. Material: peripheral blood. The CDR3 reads CASIGADSVANTGELFF. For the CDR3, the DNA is TGTGCCAGTATAGGGGCGGATTCAGTCGCGAACACCGGGGAGCTGTTTTTT.